This record concerns one T cell receptor beta chain sequence. This record comes from a study of patients and donors after allogeneic stem cell transplantation. The germline CDR1 and CDR2 sequences are MNHNY and SVGAGI (reference sequence). V shed 8 bases and J shed 7 bases, with 15 bases lying between them. CDR3 length: 13 amino acids. TCRdb reprocessed the RT-PCR reads via MiXCR and lists one record per CDR3 protein. The sample has 390,000 or so distinct CDR3 sequences; about a sixth are singletons. What was sequenced was blood, either unsorted or a sorted T cell fraction (not recorded which). The rearrangement uses TRBV6-6 and TRBJ1-5, with D possibly TRBD1 on 6 matching bases. The TCR sequence derives from a human donor who was either an allogeneic HSCT recipient or a stem cell or donor lymphocyte infusion donor (not recorded which). It is not recorded whose cells these are; they may come from a transplant donor. In nucleotides, the CDR3 is TGTGCCAGCGGGGTCTGGACAGACCAGCCCCAGCATTTT. It specifies CASGVWTDQPQHF.